The rows below give T cell receptor beta chains drawn from one sample of a study of blood T cell repertoires in COVID-19. Clones were sequenced by immunoSEQ multiplex PCR, and TCRdb holds only the in-frame ones, with some missing. The sample lists about 220,000 clones; about 86% were seen once. Sequenced: peripheral blood. The receptor set was obtained from a woman between 45 and 60 years old with acute or convalescent COVID-19. Both conserved end residues are part of each CDR3. D genes are given only for firm matches. Clone size is shown for a subset of rows, as once, few, many or a class of expanded clone.

abundance	d_gene	v_gene	j_gene	CDR3nt	CDR3aa
-	-	TRBV6-1	TRBJ1-2	TGTGCCAGCAGTGAAATTACAATAACCTTCAACTATGGCTACACCTTC	CASSEITITFNYGYTF
few	-	TRBV10-3	TRBJ1-3	TGTGCCATCAGTCAGGGTGAAGGTGGAAACACCATATATTTT	CAISQGEGGNTIYF
-	-	TRBV24-1	TRBJ2-2	TGTGCCACCAGTGATTCACAGGGATTCGGCACCGGGGAGCTGTTTTTT	CATSDSQGFGTGELFF
-	-	TRBV19	TRBJ2-7	TGTGCCAGACACCGGGTCTCCACTTTCGCGCAGTACTTC	CARHRVSTFAQYF
few	TRBD1	TRBV19	TRBJ2-7	TGTGCCAGTAGTACAATACAGGGGTACGAGCAGTACTTC	CASSTIQGYEQYF
-	-	TRBV29-1	TRBJ1-5	TGCAGCGTTGGGGAGGGCAATCAGCCCCAGCATTTT	CSVGEGNQPQHF
-	TRBD1	TRBV9	TRBJ1-2	TGTGCCAGCAGACCGACAGGGAAATATGGCTACACCTTC	CASRPTGKYGYTF
-	TRBD2	TRBV7-3	TRBJ2-1	TGTGCCAGCAGCCCAAACCCCAGGTCTAGCGGGGGTACTAGCTCCTACAATGAGCAGTTCTTC	CASSPNPRSSGGTSSYNEQFF
-	-	TRBV11-2	TRBJ2-3	TGTGCCAGCAGCTCCCGACTTGAGGATACGCAGTATTTT	CASSSRLEDTQYF
-	-	TRBV10-3	TRBJ2-1	TGTGCCATCAGTCGTCAGGACTTCTCCTACAATGAGCAGTTCTTC	CAISRQDFSYNEQFF
-	TRBD1	TRBV4-2	TRBJ2-1	TGTGCCAGCAGCCCTCAAGACAGGGTAACCCATGAGCAGTTCTTC	CASSPQDRVTHEQFF
-	-	TRBV27	TRBJ2-7	TGTGCCAGCAGTTTAACAGGGCCCGTCGAGCAGTACTTC	CASSLTGPVEQYF
few	-	TRBV7-3	TRBJ2-7	TGTGCCAGCAGCTCAGGGAAGGTCCACGAGCAGTACTTC	CASSSGKVHEQYF
-	TRBD2	TRBV5-1	TRBJ2-5	TGCGCCAGCAGCTTCCTGAGCGGGAGGATACGAGAGACCCAGTACTTC	CASSFLSGRIRETQYF
-	-	TRBV27	TRBJ1-1	TGTGCCAGCAGCATTAACAGGGAGAACACTGAAGCTTTCTTT	CASSINRENTEAFF
-	TRBD2	TRBV3-1/TRBV3-2	TRBJ2-5	TGTGCCAGCAGCTCATTGGGACTAGCGGGAGATAGAGAGACCCAGTACTTC	CASSSLGLAGDRETQYF
few	-	TRBV5-1	TRBJ2-2	TGCGCCAGCAGCCCCGGGAATCGGGCCGGGGAGCTGTTTTTT	CASSPGNRAGELFF
-	-	TRBV27	TRBJ1-6	TGTGCCAGCAGTCCACGGGGGTCACCCCTCCACTTT	CASSPRGSPLHF
few	TRBD2	TRBV18	TRBJ2-5	TGTGCCAGCTCACGGAGCGGGAGTGGGGAGACCCAGTACTTC	CASSRSGSGETQYF
-	TRBD1	TRBV27	TRBJ2-5	TGTGCCAGCAGTTTGCAGGGGGTCGGGACCCAGTACTTC	CASSLQGVGTQYF
-	-	TRBV7-2	TRBJ2-7	TGTGCCAGCAGCTTATCAGCAGGGAAGGATCCCTACGAGCAGTACTTC	CASSLSAGKDPYEQYF
-	-	TRBV6-5	TRBJ1-2	TGTGCCAGCAGTCCGGGGGGCGACTATGGCTACACCTTC	CASSPGGDYGYTF
-	-	TRBV6-6	TRBJ1-2	TGTGCCAGCAGGAACGGGGGCTACACCTTC	CASRNGGYTF
-	TRBD1	TRBV19	TRBJ2-3	TGTGCCAGTCACCCCGGGACAGGCCTTAGCACAGATACGCAGTATTTT	CASHPGTGLSTDTQYF
-	TRBD2	TRBV18	TRBJ2-5	TGTGCCAGCTCACTACTAGCGGGAGGTCAAGAGACCCAGTACTTC	CASSLLAGGQETQYF
-	TRBD2	TRBV7-2	TRBJ2-3	TGTGCCAGCAGCCGGGGGGGAGCGGGCACAGATACGCAGTATTTT	CASSRGGAGTDTQYF
-	-	TRBV6-5	TRBJ1-5	TGTGCCAGCAGATCTGAGGCGTGGGGCAATCAGCCCCAGCATTTT	CASRSEAWGNQPQHF
-	-	TRBV11-2	TRBJ1-4	TGTGCCAGCGGCCGACAGAGAAATGAAAAACTGTTTTTT	CASGRQRNEKLFF
-	TRBD2	TRBV5-6	TRBJ2-7	TGTGCCAGCAGCTTGTGGGCGCTAGCGGATCCGAGGGCCTACTACGAGCAGTACTTC	CASSLWALADPRAYYEQYF
-	-	TRBV19	TRBJ2-1	TGTGCCAGTAGCGGGAGCTGGGGGCAGTTCTTC	CASSGSWGQFF
once	-	TRBV5-1	TRBJ2-7	TGCGCCAGCAGCTTAACACCCGGGGATGACTACGAGCAGTACTTC	CASSLTPGDDYEQYF
-	TRBD2	TRBV5-1	TRBJ2-1	TGCGCCAGCAGCAGTACGGGACTATCTTACAATGAGCAGTTCTTC	CASSSTGLSYNEQFF
-	-	TRBV19	TRBJ2-6	TGTGCCAGTAGCCTCAGCTCTGGGGCCAACGTCCTGACTTTC	CASSLSSGANVLTF
-	TRBD2	TRBV5-1	TRBJ2-3	TGCGCCAGCAGCCTCCGGGAGGTTGGGGGCACAGATACGCAGTATTTT	CASSLREVGGTDTQYF
-	TRBD2	TRBV5-1	TRBJ2-3	TGCGCCAGCAGCACACTAGCGGGGGGCACAGATACGCAGTATTTT	CASSTLAGGTDTQYF
-	-	TRBV10-2	TRBJ1-5	TGCGCCAGCAGTGACCCCCACCTGGGCCAGCCCCAGCATTTT	CASSDPHLGQPQHF
-	TRBD1	TRBV2	TRBJ2-7	TGTGCCAGCAGAACCACAGGGGGCCCCTACGAGCAGTACTTC	CASRTTGGPYEQYF
-	-	TRBV7-6	TRBJ1-3	TGTGCCAGCAGCTCCGGGACTAACGGAAACACCATATATTTT	CASSSGTNGNTIYF
-	TRBD1	TRBV11-2	TRBJ2-7	TGTGCCAGCACCCTGACAGGGGTCTTCTACGAGCAGTACTTC	CASTLTGVFYEQYF
-	TRBD1	TRBV2	TRBJ1-1	TGTGCCAGCAGTGAACCGGTTGCGCCCAGGGGGCCTTTTATGAACACTGAAGCTTTCTTT	CASSEPVAPRGPFMNTEAFF
-	-	TRBV5-1	TRBJ1-3	TGCGCCAGCAGCTTGGGGCAGGCTGGAAACACCATATATTTT	CASSLGQAGNTIYF
few	TRBD2	TRBV24-1	TRBJ2-7	TGTGCCACCAGTGATTCGAAGAAAGGACTAGGCTCCTACGAGCAGTACTTC	CATSDSKKGLGSYEQYF
-	-	TRBV10-3	TRBJ2-3	TGTGCCATCAGTGAGCCTCAGACAGATACGCAGTATTTT	CAISEPQTDTQYF
-	-	TRBV27	TRBJ2-7	TGTGCCAGCAGTCCGGGGGTTGGGGGCTACGAGCAGTACTTC	CASSPGVGGYEQYF
-	TRBD1	TRBV7-2	TRBJ2-1	TGTGCCAGCAGCTTAGATGGACAGGGGAGGGTTGAGCAGTTCTTC	CASSLDGQGRVEQFF
-	-	TRBV5-1	TRBJ2-7	TGCGCCAGCCACCGACAAGAGGGCTTTGTTGAGCAGTACTTC	CASHRQEGFVEQYF
-	TRBD2	TRBV5-6	TRBJ2-2	TGTGCCAGCAGCTTGCTTGGCGGGAGGTATACCGGGGAGCTGTTTTTT	CASSLLGGRYTGELFF
-	TRBD1	TRBV5-1	TRBJ2-7	TGCGCCAGCAGCAGCTACCCTCCGGGACAGTCCTTCTACGAGCAGTACTTC	CASSSYPPGQSFYEQYF
-	TRBD1	TRBV7-2	TRBJ1-5	TGTGCCAGCAGCCAGGACAGGGGAAGCAATCAGCCCCAGCATTTT	CASSQDRGSNQPQHF
-	-	TRBV5-1	TRBJ1-1	TGCGCCAGCAGCCCTACCGCGGGGAACACTGAAGCTTTCTTT	CASSPTAGNTEAFF
-	TRBD2	TRBV7-3	TRBJ2-1	TGTGCCAGCAGCTCTCTTAGCGGGAGTACCTACAATGAGCAGTTCTTC	CASSSLSGSTYNEQFF
-	-	TRBV3-1/TRBV3-2	TRBJ2-7	TGTGCCAGCAGCCAAGACCAGGGGCTTTGGAGCTACGAGCAGTACTTC	CASSQDQGLWSYEQYF
-	-	TRBV6-5	TRBJ1-6	TGTGCCAGCAGGAGGACAGTTACAGATTCACCCCTCCACTTT	CASRRTVTDSPLHF
-	-	TRBV3-1/TRBV3-2	TRBJ2-5	TGTGCCAGTGCGACTAGTATCGAAGAGACCCAGTACTTC	CASATSIEETQYF
-	TRBD1	TRBV7-2	TRBJ1-1	TGTGCCAGCAGCTTGCGACAGGGGGCTTTCGTAGCTTTCTTT	CASSLRQGAFVAFF
-	-	TRBV4-1	TRBJ2-7	TGCGCCAGCAGCCAAGACCAAAGTAGGGGTGTGAACGAGCAGTACTTC	CASSQDQSRGVNEQYF